A selection of T cell receptor beta chains follows, all from one sample in a study of T cell responses to AZD1222 COVID-19 vaccine. Profiling relied on immunoSEQ multiplex PCR, and the TCRdb table lists in-frame clones only, not all of them. The sample consists of tens of thousands of clones, about 90% of them appearing once. The sample was peripheral blood, taken on day 0 of AZD1222 vaccination. Every receptor here comes from an adult in good health. The CDR3 runs from the conserved cysteine through the conserved F or W. The order of the fields is J gene, clone size, D gene, V gene, CDR3 DNA, CDR3 protein. D genes are given only for firm matches. Clone size is stated in some rows and not others, as once, few, many or a class when expanded.

TRBJ2-7 - - TRBV9 TGTGCCAGCAGCGTTGGCCAGACCGAGCAGTACTTC CASSVGQTEQYF
TRBJ2-3 - - TRBV10-3 TGTGCCATCAGTGAGCTGGATACGCAGTATTTT CAISELDTQYF
TRBJ1-1 - - TRBV5-1 TGCGCCAGCACGGAGAACACTGAAGCTTTCTTT CASTENTEAFF
TRBJ2-7 - - TRBV6-2/TRBV6-3 TGTGCCAGCAGCCGGGCCGCGGGGAGCTCCTACGAGCAGTACTTC CASSRAAGSSYEQYF
TRBJ1-6 - - TRBV7-2 TGTGCCAGCAGCGCATTTTCCGGGCCCAATAATTCACCCCTCCACTTT CASSAFSGPNNSPLHF
TRBJ2-2 - - TRBV9 TGTGCCAGCAGCGCAACCAACACCGGGGAGCTGTTTTTT CASSATNTGELFF
TRBJ2-2 - - TRBV10-3 TGTGCCATCACCAGGGAGGTCAACACCGGGGAGCTGTTTTTT CAITREVNTGELFF
TRBJ2-7 - - TRBV7-6 TGTGCCAGCAGCTTAGCCGGGCCCTACGAGCAGTACTTC CASSLAGPYEQYF
TRBJ2-6 - - TRBV28 TGTGCCAGCAAGAGCCGGGTCTCGAGTACTGGGGCCAACGTCCTGACTTTC CASKSRVSSTGANVLTF
TRBJ1-3 - - TRBV4-2 TGTGCCAGCAGCCTCTTTAGTTGGGACGGCACCTCTGGAAACACCATATATTTT CASSLFSWDGTSGNTIYF
TRBJ1-5 - - TRBV19 TGTGCCAGCCAACAGGGATGGTCGGGTCAGCCCCAGCATTTT CASQQGWSGQPQHF
TRBJ2-7 - TRBD2 TRBV29-1 TGCAGCGTCGAATACGGGGGGAGCTCCTACGAGCAGTACTTC CSVEYGGSSYEQYF
TRBJ2-5 once - TRBV24-1 TGTGCCACCAGTGATTTGGGGCAGCAAAGCCAAGAGACCCAGTACTTC CATSDLGQQSQETQYF
TRBJ1-5 - - TRBV6-5 TGTGCCAGCAGTTACAGGGCAGGGGATGATCAGCCCCAGCATTTT CASSYRAGDDQPQHF
TRBJ2-3 - - TRBV5-1 TGCGCCAGCAGCTGGGGAGCGGGTCCTACGACAGATACGCAGTATTTT CASSWGAGPTTDTQYF
TRBJ1-1 - - TRBV7-3 TGTGCCAGCAGCACCACCCCCGGGGGCACTGAAGCTTTCTTT CASSTTPGGTEAFF
TRBJ2-3 - - TRBV11-3 TGTGCCAGCAGCTTAGACATTCAAGGCAGGAGCACAGATACGCAGTATTTT CASSLDIQGRSTDTQYF
TRBJ2-7 - - TRBV10-1 TGCGCCAGCAGCGGGCCGTCTTTCAGGGACTACGAGCAGTACTTC CASSGPSFRDYEQYF
TRBJ1-5 - - TRBV7-8 TGTGCCAGCAGCTTAGCGGGCTCCGGGGGTAGCAATCAGCCCCAGCATTTT CASSLAGSGGSNQPQHF
TRBJ1-1 - - TRBV27 TGTGCCAGCAGTTTAGTCGTGGGCGCGGGGACTGAAGCTTTCTTT CASSLVVGAGTEAFF